This T cell receptor beta chain derives from a study of T cells in Graves' hyperthyroidism and ophthalmopathy. Study results and caveats: Most thyroid clonotypes expanded above 0.001 appeared in blood too.

In its sample, this clonotype was seen a few times. Its target is unknown. TCR beta CDR3 sequences were amplified from RNA transcripts. A set of HTBI primers served as the primers for a first-round RT-PCR of the TCR CDR3. TCRdb fed the multiplex PCR reads into MiXCR, producing one record per CDR3 protein. There are 650,000 to 750,000 distinct CDR3 sequences in the sample; 11% to 15% occur only once, and about 9.4% lies in the top ten. Per the germline V gene, CDR1 is SGHRS and CDR2 is YFSETQ. This CDR3 has 16 residues. The J segment lost 2 bases and the V segment lost 2 bases, leaving 7 bases of the junction unmatched. Patients aged 18 to 65 with hyperthyroidism were newly diagnosed, with duration under 2 months. Exclusion followed for patients with uncontrolled infection, other autoimmune disease, pregnancy or lactation. Orbital computed tomography, thyroid ultrasound, serum thyroxine and TRAb, and clinical symptoms together informed the diagnoses.

This clonotype was obtained from a woman between 18 and 30 years old with Graves' hyperthyroidism. Material for sequencing was blood. The chain uses TRBV5-1 and TRBJ2-3; 8 bases line up with TRBD2. The CDR3 bases are TGCGCCAGCAGCTTTGGGGGAGCGGGGGCCACAGATACGCAGTATTTT. Translating it yields CASSFGGAGATDTQYF.